These 30 T cell receptor beta chains originate from one sample sequenced in a study of blood T cell repertoires in COVID-19. Some clones are missing from TCRdb's copy, which holds only in-frame ones; the method was immunoSEQ multiplex PCR. Here the sample spans 150,000 to 200,000 clones, roughly 88% being singletons. The sequenced material came from peripheral blood. These receptors all come from a woman aged 80 or over with active or convalescent COVID-19.

The count of this clone is one. The chain carries TRBV3-1 (or the pseudogene TRBV3-2) and TRBJ1-6, with TRBD1 as a possible D gene (6 bases). Germline assignment: CDR1 LGHDT and CDR2 YNNKEL (reference sequence). Trimming removed 5 bases from V and 10 bases from J, with 15 bases in between. CDR3 length: 14 residues. The CDR3 DNA is TGTGCCAGCAGCTTGGGACACCCAAACTCACCCCTCCACTTT. Its protein is CASSLGHPNSPLHF.

The chain joins TRBV18 to TRBJ1-1, with a weak D call TRBD1 (5 bases). CDR3 length: 13 residues. V lost 4 bases to trimming and J lost 5 bases, with 11 bases between them. The germline CDR1 and CDR2 sequences are KGHSH and LQKENI. The CDR3 DNA sequence: TGTGCCAGCTCACTAGGGGAAGGAACTGAAGCTTTCTTT. Translated, it gives CASSLGEGTEAFF.

The chain uses TRBV29-1 and TRBJ1-5; weak D call: TRBD1 (5 bases). The CDR3 contains 13 residues. V lost 4 bases, J lost 2 bases, and 9 bases lay in between. The germline V gene has CDR1 SQVTM and CDR2 ANQGSEA. CDR3 nucleotides: TGCAGCGTTGCGGGGGGGGGCAATCAGCCCCAGCATTTT. Translated: CSVAGGGNQPQHF.

J is TRBJ1-1 and V is TRBV10-1; 8 nucleotides agree with TRBD1. The CDR3 loop spans 14 amino acids. Germline loops: CDR1 WNHNN, CDR2 SYGVQD (reference sequence). V dropped 3 bases and J dropped 3; count of bases not matched to a gene: 3. DNA for the CDR3: TGCGCCAGCAGTGACAGGGGGCGAGACACTGAAGCTTTCTTT. Amino acids: CASSDRGRDTEAFF.

The V and J genes are TRBV7-3 and TRBJ2-2; D is unresolved. V lost 5 bases, J lost 6 bases, and 13 bases lay in between. Germline V gene sequence: CDR1 SGHTA, CDR2 FQGTGA. The CDR3 has 14 amino acids. The CDR3 coding sequence is TGTGCCAGCAGCCCCTCTTTAAATGCCGGGGAGCTGTTTTTT. Amino acids: CASSPSLNAGELFF. The full variable domain, in which reference TRBV7-3 and TRBJ2-2 provide the parts outside the CDR3, is GAGVSQTPSNKVTEKGKYVELRCDPISGHTALYWYRQSLGQGPEFLIYFQGTGAADDSGLPNDRFFAVRPEGSVSTLKIQRTERGDSAVYLCASSPSLNAGELFFGEGSRLTVL.

The rearrangement uses TRBV27 and TRBJ1-1, with TRBD1 matching 8 bases. With V trimmed by 7 bases and J by 6 bases, 7 bases remained unmatched. The CDR3 loop spans 13 amino acids. Germline V gene sequence: CDR1 MNHEY, CDR2 SMNVEV (reference sequence). The CDR3 is CASTKGQGAEAFF. CDR3 nucleotides: TGTGCCAGCACAAAAGGACAGGGAGCTGAAGCTTTCTTT.

The genes are TRBV19 and TRBJ1-4; 9 bases are shared with TRBD1. V gave up 6 bases and J gave up 6 bases; unmatched junction bases: 5. The germline V gene encodes CDR1 LNHDA and CDR2 SQIVND (reference sequence). This CDR3 region has 14 residues. In DNA form, the CDR3 reads TGTGCCAGTAGGCAACAGGGGGCGGATGAAAAACTGTTTTTT. Protein sequence: CASRQQGADEKLFF.

The rearrangement links TRBV27 to TRBJ1-3; maybe TRBD1 (6 bases). This CDR3 is 15 amino acids long. Germline V gene sequence: CDR1 MNHEY, CDR2 SMNVEV (reference sequence). V was trimmed by 2 bases and J by 0 bases, leaving 8 bases between them. CDR3 amino acids: CASSLGGISGNTIYF. CDR3 DNA sequence: TGTGCCAGCAGTTTAGGGGGCATCTCTGGAAACACCATATATTTT.

In the case of this clone: One junction end disagrees with the germline gene, perhaps due to a read error. The V call is TRBV7-7, the J call TRBJ1-3; 8 bases are shared with TRBD1. The CDR3 runs to 15 residues. Germline V gene sequence: CDR1 SSHAT, CDR2 FNYEAQ (reference sequence). As DNA, the CDR3 is TGTGCTAGCAGCCCGGGACAGGTCGCTGGAAACACCATATATTTT. Translating it yields CASSPGQVAGNTIYF.

V is TRBV5-1 and J is TRBJ2-7; D is possibly TRBD1 (6 bases). V was trimmed by 0 bases and J by 2 bases, leaving 12 bases between them. The V gene's germline CDR1 is SGHRS and CDR2 YFSETQ. The CDR3 contains 15 residues. The CDR3 protein is CASSLGGTITYEQYF. CDR3 sequence (DNA): TGCGCCAGCAGCTTGGGGGGGACAATTACCTACGAGCAGTACTTC.

V gene TRBV14 combines with J gene TRBJ1-2; perhaps TRBD1 as D (5 bases). V shed 1 base and J shed 0 bases, with 9 bases lying between them. The germline gives CDR1 SGHDN, CDR2 FVKESK. This CDR3 has 15 residues. This chain's CDR3 is CASSQVAGTNYGYTF. DNA of the CDR3: TGTGCCAGCAGCCAAGTGGCAGGGACTAACTATGGCTACACCTTC.

The chain recombines TRBV5-6 with TRBJ1-1, with no clear D. CDR1 SGHDT and CDR2 YYEEEE come from the germline V gene. The CDR3 covers 12 residues. V dropped 2 bases and J dropped 1 base, with 3 bases sitting between them. In nucleotides, the CDR3 is TGTGCCAGCAGCTTCGGGAACACTGAAGCTTTCTTT. This encodes CASSFGNTEAFF. Full variable domain (rest looked up from reference TRBV5-6 and TRBJ1-1): DAGVTQSPTHLIKTRGQQVTLRCSPKSGHDTVSWYQQALGQGPQFIFQYYEEEERQRGNFPDRFSGHQFPNYSSELNVNALLLGDSALYLCASSFGNTEAFFGQGTRLTVV.

V usage is TRBV5-1 and J usage is TRBJ1-4; TRBD1 matches 8 bases. V was pared by 0 bases and J by 8 bases, with 9 bases of the junction left unmatched. The germline V gene has CDR1 SGHRS and CDR2 YFSETQ. The CDR3 sequence is 16 residues long. The CDR3 protein is CASSLGSGTGSEKLFF. The CDR3 nucleotides read TGCGCCAGCAGCTTGGGATCCGGGACAGGAAGCGAAAAACTGTTTTTT.

V gene TRBV2 combines with J gene TRBJ2-1; 7 bases agree with TRBD2. J lost 6 bases, V lost 7 bases, and 12 bases had no gene match. This CDR3 has 15 residues. Per germline, CDR1 SNHLY and CDR2 FYNNEI. CDR3 coding DNA: TGTGCCAGCACCCTGGGGAGGGATACTGCCAATGAGCAGTTCTTC. Translated, it gives CASTLGRDTANEQFF.

The sample holds one count of this clone. V and J are TRBV7-2 and TRBJ1-1; 8 nucleotides align to TRBD1. The CDR3 length is 14 residues. With V trimmed by 5 bases and J by 1 base, 3 bases remained unmatched. CDR1 SGHTA and CDR2 FQGNSA come from the germline V gene. The CDR3, as DNA: TGTGCCAGCAGCCGGGGGACAGGGAACACTGAAGCTTTCTTT. This sequence encodes CASSRGTGNTEAFF.

The V and J genes are TRBV6-5 and TRBJ2-6, with D possibly matching TRBD1 (6 bases). Germline V CDR1 and CDR2: MNHEY, SVGAGI. This CDR3 contains 15 residues. With 6 bases removed from V and 2 bases from J, the gap between germline ends came to 11 bases. CDR3: CASSRGSAGANVLTF. CDR3 nucleotide sequence: TGTGCCAGCAGCAGGGGTTCGGCTGGGGCCAACGTCCTGACTTTC.

V and J are TRBV7-8 and TRBJ1-1; 9 bases are a match to TRBD1. V lost 10 bases, J lost 1 base, and 16 bases stayed unmatched. Germline V gene sequence: CDR1 SGHVS, CDR2 FQNEAQ. CDR3 length: 17 amino acids. The CDR3: CAIGSGTGISWNTEAFF. In DNA, the CDR3 is TGTGCCATCGGATCCGGGACAGGGATTAGTTGGAACACTGAAGCTTTCTTT.

The chain couples TRBV7-3 to TRBJ1-3; TRBD1 aligns across 7 bases. Germline V lookup: CDR1 SGHTA, CDR2 FQGTGA. The CDR3 is 14 amino acids. Trimming removed 4 bases from V and 2 bases from J; junction bases left unmatched: 2. The CDR3 nucleotides are TGTGCCAGCAGCTCGGGACAGCCTGGAAACACCATATATTTT. It codes for CASSSGQPGNTIYF.

The chain joins TRBV27 to TRBJ2-5; a possible D gene is TRBD1 (6 bases). Looked up from germline, CDR1 is MNHEY and CDR2 is SMNVEV (reference sequence). With 5 bases removed from V and 5 bases from J, the gap between germline ends came to 18 bases. The length of the CDR3 is 15 residues. As DNA, the CDR3 is TGTGCCAGCAGTGCAAACACAGGGTTTAGGGAGACCCAGTACTTC. Residues: CASSANTGFRETQYF.

The rearrangement uses TRBV13 and TRBJ2-2, with D perhaps TRBD2 (6 bases). Trimming left V 0 bases short and J 7 bases short, with 9 bases between. This CDR3 has 14 residues. Germline assignment: CDR1 PRHDT and CDR2 FYEKMQ (reference sequence). CDR3 coding DNA: TGTGCCAGCAGCTTAGGGCGGGACGACGGGGAGCTGTTTTTT. It translates to CASSLGRDDGELFF.

This sequence joins TRBV19 and TRBJ1-3; tentatively, D is TRBD1 (5 bases). Trimming removed 3 bases at V and 7 bases at J, with 16 bases between. This CDR3 has 15 amino acids. Germline V CDR1 and CDR2: LNHDA, SQIVND (reference sequence). The CDR3 DNA reads as TGTGCCAGTAGTATCAGTAGCCAGGGTCGGAACACCATATATTTT. It yields the protein CASSISSQGRNTIYF. Supplemented by reference TRBV19 and TRBJ1-3, the full variable domain reads DGGITQSPKYLFRKEGQNVTLSCEQNLNHDAMYWYRQDPGQGLRLIYYSQIVNDFQKGDIAEGYSVSREKKESFPLTVTSAQKNPTAFYLCASSISSQGRNTIYFGEGSWLTVV.

The genes are TRBV19 and TRBJ1-4, with D hard to call. Trimming removed 3 bases from V and 0 bases from J, with 11 bases in between. CDR1 is LNHDA and CDR2 is SQIVND in the germline V gene (reference sequence). The CDR3 spans 16 residues. CDR3 coding DNA: TGTGCCAGTAGTATTCCTGTCGGGGCAACTAATGAAAAACTGTTTTTT. This encodes CASSIPVGATNEKLFF. The variable domain in full, completed from reference TRBV19 and TRBJ1-4, reads DGGITQSPKYLFRKEGQNVTLSCEQNLNHDAMYWYRQDPGQGLRLIYYSQIVNDFQKGDIAEGYSVSREKKESFPLTVTSAQKNPTAFYLCASSIPVGATNEKLFFGSGTQLSVL.

In this sample, this clone turned up a few times. The genes are TRBV5-6 and TRBJ1-3, with 9 nucleotides matching TRBD1. The V and J ends lost 2 bases and 0 bases, in that order; junction bases with no gene match: 6. The CDR3 loop spans 17 amino acids. CDR1 and CDR2 from the germline V gene are SGHDT and YYEEEE. The CDR3 loop reads CASSLGTGSYSGNTIYF. The CDR3 bases are TGTGCCAGCAGCTTAGGGACAGGGTCTTACTCTGGAAACACCATATATTTT.

This clone was observed many times. The V call is TRBV28, the J call TRBJ1-2; weak D call: TRBD1 (5 bases). V lost 5 bases to trimming and J lost 4 bases, with 14 bases between them. The CDR3 contains 14 residues. The germline V gene encodes CDR1 MDHEN and CDR2 SYDVKM. This CDR3 is CASSTSGAVYGYTF. Written as DNA, the CDR3 is TGTGCCAGCAGTACCTCTGGGGCTGTCTATGGCTACACCTTC.

This clone is a singleton in its sample. The chain couples TRBV19 to TRBJ1-4; TRBD1 aligns across 8 bases. This CDR3 region has 14 residues. The V gene's germline CDR1 is LNHDA and CDR2 SQIVND (reference sequence). V gave up 6 bases and J gave up 8 bases; unmatched junction bases: 8. The CDR3 loop is CASRSGGSGEKLFF. For the CDR3, the DNA is TGTGCCAGTAGGTCAGGGGGCTCGGGGGAAAAACTGTTTTTT.

J is TRBJ2-1 and V is TRBV19, with D possibly TRBD2 on 5 matching bases. Trimming removed 1 base at V and 3 bases at J, with 7 bases between. CDR1 is LNHDA and CDR2 is SQIVND in the germline V gene (reference sequence). The CDR3 consists of 14 residues. The CDR3 nucleotides read TGTGCCAGTAGTATAGCACTAGGCTACAATGAGCAGTTCTTC. This encodes CASSIALGYNEQFF.

The genes are TRBV3-1 (or the pseudogene TRBV3-2) and TRBJ1-1; possibly TRBD1 for D (5 bases). Looked up from germline, CDR1 is LGHDT and CDR2 is YNNKEL (reference sequence). This CDR3 comprises 13 residues. Deletions cut 7 bases from V and 4 bases from J, with 13 bases between. As DNA, the CDR3 is TGTGCCAGCAACTCGATGGGGGGCACTGAAGCTTTCTTT. It is translated as CASNSMGGTEAFF.

The chain joins TRBV6-5 to TRBJ2-5; possible D gene TRBD1, 5 bases. Trimming removed 5 bases from V and 3 bases from J, with 13 bases in between. Germline V CDR1 and CDR2: MNHEY, SVGAGI. This CDR3 region has 14 residues. CDR3 region: CASSKIGREETQYF. DNA of the CDR3: TGTGCCAGCAGTAAAATTGGCAGGGAAGAGACCCAGTACTTC.

Points on this clone: The sample contains more than one DNA sequence encoding this CDR3. CDR3 in amino acids: CASSVGAGLGQPQHF. The DNA of the CDR3 is TGTGCCAGCAGCGTAGGGGCGGGGTTAGGCCAGCCCCAGCATTTT. The chain is built from TRBV9 and TRBJ1-5, with D unclear. Trimming left V 0 bases short and J 7 bases short, with 14 bases between. CDR1 and CDR2 from the germline V gene are SGDLS and YYNGEE. The CDR3 runs 15 residues.

This clone was observed once. This chain uses TRBV18 with TRBJ1-5; TRBD1 aligns across 7 bases. CDR3 length equals 16 residues. V shed 6 bases and J 6 bases; nucleotides not matched to a gene: 14. Germline CDR1 is KGHSH and CDR2 is LQKENI. The CDR3 nucleotides are TGTGCCAGCTCCCACAGTTCACAGGGGACCGGTCAGCCCCAGCATTTT. The encoded protein is CASSHSSQGTGQPQHF.